This TCR beta chain was captured by sequencing in a study of coeliac disease. Study-wide background: Coeliac patients had newly diagnosed active disease, refractory type I disease, or gluten-free diet control. Whole-study results and caveats: TRB repertoires were largely private, with most amino acid sequences found in only one sample. Known gliadin-specific TRB sequences: about 50% of the 18 coeliac samples, only 1 of 6 controls.

Sequenced by immunoSEQ multiplex PCR; TCRdb stores in-frame clones only, minus some. This table has some 7,300 clones, roughly 60% appearing once. Trimming cost V 0 bases and J 7 bases, with 11 bases left between them. The length of the CDR3 is 13 residues. Germline CDR1 and CDR2: SGHKS and YYEKEE (reference sequence). Comments on this clone: Its antigen is unknown.

This TCR came from a woman in her fifties or sixties with active celiac disease. The specimen was lamina propria lymphocytes from the gut. The chain uses TRBV5-5 and TRBJ2-7; D not resolved. The CDR3 DNA reads TGTGCCAGCAGCTTGGTGGTGGGCTGGGAGCAGTACTTC. This codes for CASSLVVGWEQYF.